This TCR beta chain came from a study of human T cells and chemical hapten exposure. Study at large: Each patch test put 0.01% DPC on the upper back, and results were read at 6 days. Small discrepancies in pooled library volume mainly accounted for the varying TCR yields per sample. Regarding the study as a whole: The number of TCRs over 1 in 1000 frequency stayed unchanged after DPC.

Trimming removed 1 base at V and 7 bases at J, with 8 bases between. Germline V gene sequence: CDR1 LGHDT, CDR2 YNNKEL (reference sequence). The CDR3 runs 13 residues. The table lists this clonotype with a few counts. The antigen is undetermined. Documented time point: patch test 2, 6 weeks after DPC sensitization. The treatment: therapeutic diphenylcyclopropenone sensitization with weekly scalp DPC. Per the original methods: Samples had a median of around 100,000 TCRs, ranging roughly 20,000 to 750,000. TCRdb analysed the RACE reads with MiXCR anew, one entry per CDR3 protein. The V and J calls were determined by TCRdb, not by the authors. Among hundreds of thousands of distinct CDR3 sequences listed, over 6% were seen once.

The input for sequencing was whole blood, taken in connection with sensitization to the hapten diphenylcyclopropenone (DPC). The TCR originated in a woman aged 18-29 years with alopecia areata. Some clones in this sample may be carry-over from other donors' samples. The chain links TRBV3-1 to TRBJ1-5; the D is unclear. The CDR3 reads CASSQAEVQPQHF. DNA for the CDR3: TGTGCCAGCAGCCAAGCAGAGGTCCAGCCCCAGCATTTT. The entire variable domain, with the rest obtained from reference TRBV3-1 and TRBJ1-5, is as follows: DTAVSQTPKYLVTQMGNDKSIKCEQNLGHDTMYWYKQDSKKFLKIMFSYNNKELIINETVPNRFSPKSPDKAHLNLHINSLELGDSAVYFCASSQAEVQPQHFGDGTRLSIL.